This T cell receptor (beta chain) was observed in a study of CD8 T cells in ankylosing spondylitis. Overall study results and limits: There was reportedly significant enrichment of clones that were disease-linked in matched ankylosing spondylitis synovial fluid. Disease-linked clones were found to be CD8+ and relatively rare in peripheral blood.

Quantitative 5'-RACE with molecular barcodes produced the TCR beta libraries. TCRdb used MiXCR to reprocess the 5' RACE reads, holding one entry per CDR3 protein. This sample yields 200,000 to 300,000 distinct CDR3 sequences, of which 24% are seen a single time; over 0.55% belongs to the top ten. This clonotype was seen repeatedly, ten times or more. Its specificity is not known. Trimming at V came to 3 bases and at J to 0 bases, leaving 14 bases not matched to a gene. The germline V gene has CDR1 SGHAT and CDR2 FQDESV (reference sequence). This CDR3 has 19 residues. Sequencing was carried out using blood, either unsorted or a sorted T cell fraction (not recorded which). This clonotype was sampled from a male donor with ankylosing spondylitis or in good health (not recorded which). The chain couples TRBV11-1 to TRBJ2-1, with 7 bases lining up with TRBD1. For the CDR3, the DNA is TGTGCCAGCAGCTTCCGGACAGGTGATTCCACAAGCTCCTACAATGAGCAGTTCTTC. Translation: CASSFRTGDSTSSYNEQFF.